The source of this TCR beta chain is a study of control samples from healthy donors and cancer patients. Clones were read by immunoSEQ multiplex PCR, and TCRdb kept only the in-frame ones, dropping some. The repertoire holds under 450,000 clones, with approximately 90% as singletons. V lost 0 bases to trimming and J lost 5 bases; unmatched junction nucleotides: 5. Germline loops: CDR1 WNHNN, CDR2 SYGVQD (reference sequence). The length of the CDR3 is 15 residues. The clonotype originates from a man between 40 and 49 years old with head and neck cancer. The chain carries TRBV10-1 and TRBJ2-3, with 7 positions matching TRBD2. Specimen: PBMCs. The DNA for the CDR3 is TGCGCCAGCAGTGAGTCGAGGACTAGAAGAGATACGCAGTATTTT. Translating gives CASSESRTRRDTQYF.